What follows are 30 T cell receptor beta chains derived from one specimen sequenced in a study of blood T cell repertoires in COVID-19. Generated by immunoSEQ multiplex PCR, the TCRdb table keeps only in-frame clones and is missing some. Counted here are about 40,000 clones, roughly 80% occurring once; the ten biggest clones make up 30% to 35%. Specimen: peripheral blood. The receptors stem from a woman of 80 years or more with acute or convalescent COVID-19.

V usage is TRBV5-4 and J usage is TRBJ1-2; possibly TRBD1 for D (5 bases). Germline V gives CDR1 SGHNT, CDR2 YYREEE (reference sequence). The CDR3 is 14 amino acids. The V gene lost 1 base and the J gene lost 8 bases, with 15 bases spanning the gap. CDR3 loop: CASSLPGQGGGYTF. For the CDR3, the DNA is TGTGCCAGCAGCTTGCCTGGGCAGGGCGGCGGCTACACCTTC. Drawing the rest from reference TRBV5-4 and TRBJ1-2, the complete variable domain is ETGVTQSPTHLIKTRGQQVTLRCSSQSGHNTVSWYQQALGQGPQFIFQYYREEENGRGNFPPRFSGLQFPNYSSELNVNALELDDSALYLCASSLPGQGGGYTFGSGTRLTVV.

The chain recombines TRBV5-4 with TRBJ2-3, with 12 bases that match TRBD2. V dropped 1 base and J dropped 3; count of bases not matched to a gene: 0. The length of the CDR3 is 15 residues. From germline, CDR1 is SGHNT and CDR2 YYREEE (reference sequence). The CDR3 reads CASSLTSGRTDTQYF. The CDR3 bases are TGTGCCAGCAGCTTGACTAGCGGGAGGACAGATACGCAGTATTTT.

The genes are TRBV18 and TRBJ2-1; TRBD2 might be the D (5 bases). The ends were cut back, 6 bases at V and 9 bases at J, with 9 bases in the middle. This CDR3 has 11 residues. Germline V gene lookup returns CDR1 KGHSH and CDR2 LQKENI. CDR3 region: CASSSSIEQFF. For the CDR3, the DNA is TGTGCCAGCTCGTCTAGCATTGAGCAGTTCTTC.

This sequence joins TRBV19 and TRBJ2-7, with 7 bases identical to TRBD2. CDR3 length: 13 residues. Per germline, CDR1 LNHDA and CDR2 SQIVND (reference sequence). Trimming cost V 9 bases and J 2 bases; bases outside gene matches: 7. CDR3 in DNA: TGTGCCAGCGGAGCGGGGCCGCCCTACGAGCAGTACTTC. Amino acids: CASGAGPPYEQYF.

V and J are TRBV5-1 and TRBJ2-3; 9 nucleotides line up with TRBD2. This CDR3 has 16 amino acids. Germline CDR1 reads SGHRS; CDR2 reads YFSETQ. Unmatched junction bases numbered 9, after V lost 5 bases and J lost 2 bases. The CDR3 is CASRSGTSFATDTQYF. The CDR3 DNA sequence: TGCGCCAGCAGATCCGGGACTAGCTTCGCCACAGATACGCAGTATTTT.

This clone was observed a single time. The chain recombines TRBV9 with TRBJ2-1; D ambiguous. V was clipped by 0 bases and J by 6 bases, with 10 bases between them. Germline lookup yields CDR1 SGDLS and CDR2 YYNGEE. The CDR3 is made up of 14 amino acids. The CDR3 DNA reads TGTGCCAGCAGCGTAGGGTCCCCGGTCAATGAGCAGTTCTTC. The encoded protein is CASSVGSPVNEQFF.

The genes are TRBV15 and TRBJ2-2, with a tentative D call TRBD1 (5 bases). Germline CDR1 and CDR2: LNHNV and YYDKDF (reference sequence). V lost 3 bases, J lost 2 bases, and 10 bases lay in between. The CDR3 has 15 amino acids. CDR3 DNA: TGTGCCACCAGCAGGGGGCAGGCCAACACCGGGGAGCTGTTTTTT. Translated, it gives CATSRGQANTGELFF. Full variable domain (rest looked up from reference TRBV15 and TRBJ2-2): DAMVIQNPRYQVTQFGKPVTLSCSQTLNHNVMYWYQQKSSQAPKLLFHYYDKDFNNEADTPDNFQSRRPNTSFCFLDIRSPGLGDTAMYLCATSRGQANTGELFFGEGSRLTVL.

V gene TRBV18 combines with J gene TRBJ2-5, with 7 bases aligning to TRBD1. V was pared by 2 bases and J by 3 bases, with 6 bases of the junction left unmatched. This CDR3 comprises 15 residues. Germline-derived CDR1 and CDR2 are KGHSH and LQKENI. This chain's CDR3 is CASSPRSQGKETQYF. CDR3 sequence (DNA): TGTGCCAGCTCACCAAGGTCACAGGGGAAAGAGACCCAGTACTTC.

This chain links TRBV9 with TRBJ2-7, with 10 positions matching TRBD1. Germline CDR1 SGDLS, CDR2 YYNGEE. Unmatched junction bases numbered 1, after V lost 0 bases and J lost 1 base. The CDR3 is 15 residues long. CDR3 DNA sequence: TGTGCCAGCAGCGTAGGACAGGGGGCGTCCTACGAGCAGTACTTC. It encodes CASSVGQGASYEQYF.

V gene TRBV19 combines with J gene TRBJ2-7; 7 nucleotides line up with TRBD2. Germline V lookup: CDR1 LNHDA, CDR2 SQIVND (reference sequence). V lost 3 bases and J lost 2; bases outside the gene matches: 7. This CDR3 comprises 15 residues. CDR3 coding DNA: TGTGCCAGTAGTATTGGCGGGAGACCCCCCTACGAGCAGTACTTC. It is translated as CASSIGGRPPYEQYF.

The chain couples TRBV5-1 to TRBJ2-1; TRBD2 matches 11 bases. The V gene's germline CDR1 is SGHRS and CDR2 YFSETQ. The CDR3 contains 16 residues. J lost 3 bases, V lost 1 base, and 3 bases had no gene match. The CDR3 reads CASSLPGTSGYNEQFF. DNA for the CDR3: TGCGCCAGCAGCTTGCCCGGGACTAGCGGCTACAATGAGCAGTTCTTC.

The chain carries TRBV6-2 or TRBV6-3 and TRBJ2-3, with a possible D match to TRBD2 (6 bases). The CDR3 runs 17 residues. Germline V lookup: CDR1 MNHEY, CDR2 SVGEGT. Trimming left V 2 bases short and J 4 bases short, with 19 bases between. CDR3 loop: CASSYGLSGGGPDTQYF. The CDR3 nucleotides read TGTGCCAGCAGTTACGGGCTTAGCGGAGGCGGGCCAGATACGCAGTATTTT.

The rearrangement uses TRBV5-8 and TRBJ2-3; D uncertain. Trimming stripped 0 bases from V and 4 bases from J, with 9 bases between. CDR3 length: 14 amino acids. Germline CDR1 reads SGHTS; CDR2 reads YDEGEE. The CDR3, as DNA: TGTGCCAGCAGCTTGGGGGTTGGAGCAGATACGCAGTATTTT. Translated: CASSLGVGADTQYF. The whole variable domain, remainder taken from reference TRBV5-8 and TRBJ2-3, is EAGVTQSPTHLIKTRGQQATLRCSPISGHTSVYWYQQALGLGLQFLLWYDEGEERNRGNFPPRFSGRQFPNYSSELNVNALELEDSALYLCASSLGVGADTQYFGPGTRLTVL.

The rearrangement links TRBV10-3 to TRBJ1-2, with D possibly being TRBD1 (5 bases). The CDR3 is made up of 13 amino acids. Germline V CDR1 and CDR2: ENHRY, SYGVKD. Trimming removed 3 bases from V and 8 bases from J, with 13 bases in between. The CDR3 sequence is CAISEQPGGGYTF. For the CDR3, the DNA is TGTGCCATCAGTGAACAGCCCGGGGGAGGCTACACCTTC.

V gene TRBV18 combines with J gene TRBJ1-2; 7 positions agree with TRBD1. The CDR3 is made up of 14 amino acids. J gave up 4 bases and V 4 bases, and 6 bases lay outside the gene matches. Germline CDR1 is KGHSH and CDR2 is LQKENI. This CDR3 reads CASSREGGGYGYTF. The CDR3 bases are TGTGCCAGCTCACGTGAAGGGGGCGGCTATGGCTACACCTTC.

The chain recombines TRBV4-3 with TRBJ2-3, with TRBD2 matching over 9 bases. With 5 bases clipped from V and 10 bases from J, the junction kept 13 bases outside the gene matches. CDR1 and CDR2 from the germline V gene are LGHNA and YSLEER. The CDR3 is made up of 15 amino acids. The CDR3 here is CASSGLLAGWSAQYF. CDR3 bases: TGCGCCAGCAGCGGGTTGCTAGCGGGATGGAGCGCGCAGTATTTT.

The chain is built from TRBV5-1 and TRBJ2-3, with D unresolved. Germline V gene data show CDR1 as SGHRS and CDR2 as YFSETQ. Between the trimmed V and J ends, which lost 1 base and 0 bases, there was a span of 12 bases. The CDR3 contains 16 residues. CDR3 DNA: TGCGCCAGCAGCTTGTTGTTGGCAGGTAGCACAGATACGCAGTATTTT. Translated, it gives CASSLLLAGSTDTQYF.

In DNA form, the CDR3 reads TGCGCCAGCAGCCTGACAGGGGATGGAGGAAACACCATATATTTT. Amino acids: CASSLTGDGGNTIYF. The rearrangement uses TRBV5-1 and TRBJ1-3, with TRBD1 matching 8 bases. With V trimmed by 4 bases and J by 4 bases, 7 bases remained unmatched. This CDR3 region has 15 residues. Germline-derived CDR1 and CDR2 are SGHRS and YFSETQ.

V is TRBV6-1 and J is TRBJ2-4, with 7 nucleotides matching TRBD1. Germline V CDR1 and CDR2: MNHNS, SASEGT. V shed 2 bases and J 1 base; nucleotides not matched to a gene: 5. This CDR3 has 16 residues. The CDR3 region is CASSERDSWAKNIQYF. CDR3 DNA sequence: TGTGCCAGCAGTGAAAGGGACAGTTGGGCCAAAAACATTCAGTACTTC.

This chain connects TRBV5-1 to TRBJ2-7; 9 positions agree with TRBD1. This CDR3 comprises 15 residues. Germline V gene data show CDR1 as SGHRS and CDR2 as YFSETQ. Trimming at V came to 0 bases and at J to 5 bases, leaving 6 bases not matched to a gene. The CDR3 sequence is CASSLAGTGSDEQYF. The CDR3 nucleotides are TGCGCCAGCAGCTTGGCCGGGACAGGGTCGGACGAGCAGTACTTC. The entire variable domain, with the rest obtained from reference TRBV5-1 and TRBJ2-7, is as follows: KAGVTQTPRYLIKTRGQQVTLSCSPISGHRSVSWYQQTPGQGLQFLFEYFSETQRNKGNFPGRFSGRQFSNSRSEMNVSTLELGDSALYLCASSLAGTGSDEQYFGPGTRLTVT.

This rearrangement joins TRBV19 to TRBJ1-2; tentatively, D is TRBD1 (5 bases). This CDR3 spans 15 amino acids. Per the germline V gene, CDR1 is LNHDA and CDR2 is SQIVND (reference sequence). V was pared by 7 bases and J by 0 bases, with 15 bases between. The CDR3 coding sequence is TGTGCCAGTACGCCAGGGCTAAAAACTAACTATGGCTACACCTTC. It is translated as CASTPGLKTNYGYTF.

The chain is built from TRBV5-1 and TRBJ1-2, with D unclear. The germline V gene has CDR1 SGHRS and CDR2 YFSETQ. This CDR3 has 13 amino acids. Trimming took 0 bases from V and 3 from J, leaving 6 bases between them. The CDR3 DNA is TGCGCCAGCAGCTTGGGAGTGGACTATGGCTACACCTTC. This translates into CASSLGVDYGYTF.

The V gene is TRBV5-6, the J gene TRBJ1-1; the match to TRBD1 covers 7 bases. CDR1 SGHDT and CDR2 YYEEEE come from the germline V gene. Unmatched junction bases numbered 6, after V lost 0 bases and J lost 4 bases. The CDR3 consists of 15 residues. The CDR3 region has the DNA TGTGCCAGCAGCTTGGAGCCAGGGGGAGGCACTGAAGCTTTCTTT. Protein sequence: CASSLEPGGGTEAFF.

The CDR3 nucleotides read TGTGCCAGTAGTGCCCCCCCACAGGGGATCTATGGCTACACCTTC. The encoded protein is CASSAPPQGIYGYTF. This chain uses TRBV19 with TRBJ1-2, with TRBD1 matching 7 bases. The CDR3 contains 15 residues. The J segment lost 4 bases and the V segment lost 5 bases, leaving 10 bases of the junction unmatched. Germline V gives CDR1 LNHDA, CDR2 SQIVND (reference sequence).

This clone was recorded once. V usage is TRBV6-5 and J usage is TRBJ1-2, with D maybe TRBD1 (6 bases). The CDR3 is 14 residues long. V was cut by 5 bases and J by 5 bases, with 15 bases left in between. Germline V CDR1 and CDR2: MNHEY, SVGAGI. The CDR3 DNA is TGTGCCAGCAGTCCGAATCCGGACAGTTATGGCTACACCTTC. This gives the protein CASSPNPDSYGYTF.

The rearrangement uses TRBV11-3 and TRBJ2-5; the D gene is possibly TRBD1 (5 bases). V lost 5 bases, J lost 0 bases, and 13 bases lay in between. The V gene's germline CDR1 is SGHNT and CDR2 YENEEA. The CDR3 consists of 15 residues. The CDR3 is CASSLFTTDQETQYF. CDR3 coding DNA: TGTGCCAGCAGCCTCTTTACGACAGACCAAGAGACCCAGTACTTC.

V is TRBV21-1 and J is TRBJ2-7; TRBD1, as called in the table, went unchecked against the DNA. TRBV21-1 is an annotated pseudogene. This CDR3 has 23 residues. As DNA, the CDR3 is TGTGCCAGCAGCGAGAGTATAAGGGTCTCTTCAGCCATCAGACAGGGAAGGCCCTACGAGCAGTACTTC. Translating gives CASSESIRVSSAIRQGRPYEQYF.

The J gene is TRBJ1-1, the V gene TRBV2; the D gene is possibly TRBD1 (6 bases). Germline CDR1 and CDR2: SNHLY and FYNNEI. The ends were cut back, 2 bases at V and 4 bases at J, with 14 bases in the middle. CDR3 length: 15 amino acids. This CDR3 reads CASSESGAMVTEAFF. The CDR3 DNA reads as TGTGCCAGCAGTGAATCAGGGGCTATGGTCACTGAAGCTTTCTTT. The full variable domain, in which reference TRBV2 and TRBJ1-1 provide the parts outside the CDR3, is EPEVTQTPSHQVTQMGQEVILRCVPISNHLYFYWYRQILGQKVEFLVSFYNNEISEKSEIFDDQFSVERPDGSNFTLKIRSTKLEDSAMYFCASSESGAMVTEAFFGQGTRLTVV.

V usage is TRBV2 and J usage is TRBJ2-7, with D tentatively TRBD2 (6 bases). The CDR3 loop spans 14 amino acids. The ends were cut back, 1 base at V and 7 bases at J, with 14 bases in the middle. Germline V CDR1 and CDR2: SNHLY, FYNNEI. The CDR3 sequence: CASSEGTIRGEQYF. The CDR3, as DNA: TGTGCCAGCAGTGAAGGGACTATCCGCGGGGAGCAGTACTTC.

The CDR3 loop is CASSLVATSTDTQYF. The CDR3 bases are TGTGCCAGCAGCTTGGTAGCGACTAGCACAGATACGCAGTATTTT. The chain is built from TRBV5-4 and TRBJ2-3, with TRBD2 as a possible D gene (5 bases). The V end lost 0 bases, the J end lost 0 bases, and 8 bases lay between the germline ends. Germline CDR1 SGHNT, CDR2 YYREEE (reference sequence). This CDR3 region has 15 residues.